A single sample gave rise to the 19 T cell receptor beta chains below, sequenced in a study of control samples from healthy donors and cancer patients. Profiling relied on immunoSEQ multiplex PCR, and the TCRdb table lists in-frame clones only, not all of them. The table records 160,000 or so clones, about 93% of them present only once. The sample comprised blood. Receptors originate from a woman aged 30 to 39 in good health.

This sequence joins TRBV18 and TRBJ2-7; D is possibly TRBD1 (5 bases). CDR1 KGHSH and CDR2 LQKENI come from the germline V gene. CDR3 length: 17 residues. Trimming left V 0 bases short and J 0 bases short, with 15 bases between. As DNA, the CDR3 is TGTGCCAGCTCACCACCTAGTCCGCAGGGCGGCTCCTACGAGCAGTACTTC. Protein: CASSPPSPQGGSYEQYF.

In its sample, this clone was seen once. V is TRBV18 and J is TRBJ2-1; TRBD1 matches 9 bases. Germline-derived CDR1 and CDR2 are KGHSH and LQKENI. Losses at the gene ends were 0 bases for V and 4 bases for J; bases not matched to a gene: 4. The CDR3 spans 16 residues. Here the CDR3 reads CASSPPATGGYNEQFF. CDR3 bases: TGTGCCAGCTCACCACCGGCGACAGGGGGATACAATGAGCAGTTCTTC.

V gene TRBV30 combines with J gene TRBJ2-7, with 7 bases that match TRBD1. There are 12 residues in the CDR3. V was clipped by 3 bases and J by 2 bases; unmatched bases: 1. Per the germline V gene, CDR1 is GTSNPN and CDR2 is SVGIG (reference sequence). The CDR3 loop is CAWRGQTYEQYF. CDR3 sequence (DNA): TGTGCCTGGAGGGGACAGACCTACGAGCAGTACTTC.

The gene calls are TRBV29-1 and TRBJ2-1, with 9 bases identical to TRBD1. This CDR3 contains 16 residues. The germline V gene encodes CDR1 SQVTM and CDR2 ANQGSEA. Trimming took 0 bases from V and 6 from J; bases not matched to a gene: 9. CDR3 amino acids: CSVEEDRGKRPNEQFF. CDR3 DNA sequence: TGCAGCGTTGAAGAAGACAGGGGGAAGCGACCCAATGAGCAGTTCTTC.

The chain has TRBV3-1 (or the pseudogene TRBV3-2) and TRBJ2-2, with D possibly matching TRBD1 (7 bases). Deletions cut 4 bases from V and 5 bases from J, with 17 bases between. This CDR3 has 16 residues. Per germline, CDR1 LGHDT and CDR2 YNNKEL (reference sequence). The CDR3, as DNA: TGTGCCAGCAGCCGAAAACCAGGGGGGAGTACCGGGGAGCTGTTTTTT. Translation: CASSRKPGGSTGELFF.

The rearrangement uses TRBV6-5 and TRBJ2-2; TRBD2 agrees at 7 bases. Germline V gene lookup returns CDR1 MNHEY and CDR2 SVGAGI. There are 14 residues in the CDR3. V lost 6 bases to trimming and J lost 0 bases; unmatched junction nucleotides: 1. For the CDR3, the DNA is TGTGCCAGCAGGGCGGGAGCGAACACCGGGGAGCTGTTTTTT. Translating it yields CASRAGANTGELFF.

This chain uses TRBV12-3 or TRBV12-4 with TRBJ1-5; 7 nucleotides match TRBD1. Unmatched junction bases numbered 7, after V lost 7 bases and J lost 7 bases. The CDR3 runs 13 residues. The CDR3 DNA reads TGTGCCAGCACCATACAGGGGTACCAGCCCCAGCATTTT. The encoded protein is CASTIQGYQPQHF.

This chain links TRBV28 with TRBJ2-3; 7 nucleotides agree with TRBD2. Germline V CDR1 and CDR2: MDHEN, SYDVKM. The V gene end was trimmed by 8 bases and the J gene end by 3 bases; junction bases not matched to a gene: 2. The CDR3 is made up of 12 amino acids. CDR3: CASGRETDTQYF. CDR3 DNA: TGTGCCAGCGGGAGGGAGACAGATACGCAGTATTTT.

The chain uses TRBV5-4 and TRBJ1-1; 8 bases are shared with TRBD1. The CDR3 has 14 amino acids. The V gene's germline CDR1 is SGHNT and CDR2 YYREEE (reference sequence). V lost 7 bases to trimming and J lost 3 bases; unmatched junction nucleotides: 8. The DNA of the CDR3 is TGTGCCAGCCTTAAAACAGGGGGTGACACTGAAGCTTTCTTT. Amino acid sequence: CASLKTGGDTEAFF. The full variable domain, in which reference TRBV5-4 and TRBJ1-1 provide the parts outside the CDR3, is ETGVTQSPTHLIKTRGQQVTLRCSSQSGHNTVSWYQQALGQGPQFIFQYYREEENGRGNFPPRFSGLQFPNYSSELNVNALELDDSALYLCASLKTGGDTEAFFGQGTRLTVV.

The CDR3 here is CASSPTGLEPQHF. In DNA, the CDR3 is TGTGCCAGCTCACCGACAGGGTTGGAGCCCCAGCATTTT. The J gene is TRBJ1-5, the V gene TRBV18, with 7 bases aligning to TRBD1. The J segment lost 8 bases and the V segment lost 3 bases, leaving 4 bases of the junction unmatched. This CDR3 is built from 13 residues. From germline, CDR1 is KGHSH and CDR2 LQKENI. Filled out from reference TRBV18 and TRBJ1-5, the complete variable domain reads NAGVMQNPRHLVRRRGQEARLRCSPMKGHSHVYWYRQLPEEGLKFMVYLQKENIIDESGMPKERFSAEFPKEGPSILRIQQVVRGDSAAYFCASSPTGLEPQHFGDGTRLSIL.

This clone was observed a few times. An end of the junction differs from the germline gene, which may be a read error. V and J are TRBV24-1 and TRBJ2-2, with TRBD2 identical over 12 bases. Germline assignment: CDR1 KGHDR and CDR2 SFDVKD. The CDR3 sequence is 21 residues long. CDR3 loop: CATSRGAGQFWTSGNPGELFF. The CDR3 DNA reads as TGTGCCACCAGCCGGGGGGCAGGTCAGTTTTGGACTAGCGGGAACCCCGGGGAGCTGTTTTTT.

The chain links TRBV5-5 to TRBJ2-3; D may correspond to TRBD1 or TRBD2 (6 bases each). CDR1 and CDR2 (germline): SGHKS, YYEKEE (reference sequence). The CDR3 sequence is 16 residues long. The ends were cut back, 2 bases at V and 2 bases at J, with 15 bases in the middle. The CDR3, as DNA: TGTGCCAGCAGCTTTACAGGGAGGACGGACACAGATACGCAGTATTTT. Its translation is CASSFTGRTDTDTQYF. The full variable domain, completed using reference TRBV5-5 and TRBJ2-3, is DAGVTQSPTHLIKTRGQQVTLRCSPISGHKSVSWYQQVLGQGPQFIFQYYEKEERGRGNFPDRFSARQFPNYSSELNVNALLLGDSALYLCASSFTGRTDTDTQYFGPGTRLTVL.

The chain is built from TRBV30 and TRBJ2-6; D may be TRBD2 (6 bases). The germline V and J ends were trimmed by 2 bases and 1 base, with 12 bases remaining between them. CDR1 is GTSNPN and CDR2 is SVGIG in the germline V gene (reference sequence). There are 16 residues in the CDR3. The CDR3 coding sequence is TGTGCCTGGAGTTCGGGGGTTAGGTCTGGGGCCAACGTCCTGACTTTC. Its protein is CAWSSGVRSGANVLTF.

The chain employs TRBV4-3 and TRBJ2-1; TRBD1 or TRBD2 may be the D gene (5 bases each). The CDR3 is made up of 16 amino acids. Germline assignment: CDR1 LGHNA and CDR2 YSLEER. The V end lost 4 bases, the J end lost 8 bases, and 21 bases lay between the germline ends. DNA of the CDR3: TGCGCCAGCAGCCCCCCCGAGGGACCCCAGAGGGATGAGCAGTTCTTC. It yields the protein CASSPPEGPQRDEQFF.

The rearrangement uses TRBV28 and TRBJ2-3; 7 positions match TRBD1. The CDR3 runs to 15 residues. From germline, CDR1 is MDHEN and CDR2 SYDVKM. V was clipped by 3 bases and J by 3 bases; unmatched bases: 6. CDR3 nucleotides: TGTGCCAGCAGTTTCTCGACAGGGTCTACAGATACGCAGTATTTT. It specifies CASSFSTGSTDTQYF.

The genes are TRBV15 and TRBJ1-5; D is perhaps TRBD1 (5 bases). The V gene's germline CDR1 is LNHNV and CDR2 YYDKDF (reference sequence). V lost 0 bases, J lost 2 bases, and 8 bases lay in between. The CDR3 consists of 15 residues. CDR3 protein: CATSRDLGGNQPQHF. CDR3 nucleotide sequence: TGTGCCACCAGCAGAGATTTGGGGGGCAATCAGCCCCAGCATTTT. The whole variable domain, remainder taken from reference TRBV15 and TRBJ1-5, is DAMVIQNPRYQVTQFGKPVTLSCSQTLNHNVMYWYQQKSSQAPKLLFHYYDKDFNNEADTPDNFQSRRPNTSFCFLDIRSPGLGDTAMYLCATSRDLGGNQPQHFGDGTRLSIL.

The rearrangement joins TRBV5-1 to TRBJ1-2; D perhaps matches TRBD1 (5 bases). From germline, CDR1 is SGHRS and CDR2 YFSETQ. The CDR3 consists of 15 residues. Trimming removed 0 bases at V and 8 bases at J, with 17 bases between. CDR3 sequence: CASSLGQKVPSGYTF. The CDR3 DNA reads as TGCGCCAGCAGCTTGGGACAGAAGGTCCCCTCCGGCTACACCTTC.

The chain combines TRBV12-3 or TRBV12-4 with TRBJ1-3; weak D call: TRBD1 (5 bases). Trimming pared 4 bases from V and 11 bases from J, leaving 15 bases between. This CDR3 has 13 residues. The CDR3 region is CASSSALQGPIYF. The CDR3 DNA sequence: TGTGCCAGCAGTTCAGCACTTCAGGGCCCCATATATTTT.

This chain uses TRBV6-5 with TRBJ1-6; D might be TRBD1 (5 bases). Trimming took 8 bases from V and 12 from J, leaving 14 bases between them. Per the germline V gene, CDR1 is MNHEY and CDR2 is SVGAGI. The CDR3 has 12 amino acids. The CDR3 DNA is TGTGCCAGCTGGACCTTTGGGGGACCCCTCCACTTT. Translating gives CASWTFGGPLHF.